This TCR beta chain comes out of a study of T cell responses to AZD1222 COVID-19 vaccine. Study summary: Pooled in the analysis were second doses at about 4 or about 12 weeks. Points from the study as a whole: The donor cohort was predominantly white British with a female majority, and clonal diversity may have been underestimated. There were repertoire samples only from the period after the peak T cell response. With two AZD1222 doses given, Spike-specific TCR breadth and depth both rose.

Concerning this clone: The target antigen is unknown.

V was cut by 3 bases and J by 7 bases, with 15 bases left in between. The CDR3 is 14 residues long. Germline V gene data show CDR1 as LGHNA and CDR2 as YNFKEQ. Profiling relied on immunoSEQ multiplex PCR, and the TCRdb table lists in-frame clones only, not all of them. The profile covers approximately 140,000 clones, with roughly 90% appearing a single time and 2.5% to 3% taken by the ten largest. The material was peripheral blood, obtained on day 0 of AZD1222 vaccination. This TCR was recovered from an adult in good health. V is TRBV4-2 and J is TRBJ1-1; tentatively, D is TRBD1 (5 bases). For the CDR3, the DNA is TGTGCCAGCAGCCAGGGAACAGGAGCTGTTGAAGCTTTCTTT. Protein product: CASSQGTGAVEAFF.